The 10 T cell receptor beta chains below all came from one sample that was sequenced in a study of human T cells and chemical hapten exposure. Total RNA was isolated from unfractionated whole blood. TCRdb re-called the 5' RACE reads with MiXCR, one entry per CDR3 protein. The sample holds about 81,000 distinct CDR3 sequences, 7% to 8% seen once. These receptors originate from a male donor in good health.

This chain joins TRBV20-1 and TRBJ1-1; D remains unclear. CDR1 DFQATT and CDR2 SNEGSKA come from the germline V gene (reference sequence). This CDR3 has 13 residues. V shed 2 bases and J shed 1 base, with 8 bases lying between them. The CDR3 here is CSARSQQNTEAFF. In nucleotides, the CDR3 is TGCAGTGCTAGATCTCAGCAGAACACTGAAGCTTTCTTT.

The chain couples TRBV3-1 to TRBJ2-5; 9 bases are a match to TRBD2. Germline loops: CDR1 LGHDT, CDR2 YNNKEL (reference sequence). V shed 3 bases, J shed 2 bases, and the junction held 1 base outside the gene matches. The CDR3 has 14 amino acids. CDR3 protein: CASSQSGRQETQYF. DNA of the CDR3: TGTGCCAGCAGCCAGAGCGGGAGGCAAGAGACCCAGTACTTC.

On this clonotype itself: Its ends do not fully match the called genes, so a read error is possible. V gene TRBV29-1 combines with J gene TRBJ2-1; no firm D call. Germline assignment: CDR1 SQVTM and CDR2 ANQGSEA. This CDR3 spans 12 amino acids. In nucleotides, the CDR3 is TGCAGCGTTGTACGGGTAGTAAATGAGAAGTTCTTC. Residues: CSVVRVVNEKFF.

Many counts were recorded for this clonotype. V gene TRBV27 combines with J gene TRBJ1-5; D unresolved. Trimming took off 0 bases at V and 0 bases at J, with 9 bases between the two ends. Germline values: CDR1 MNHEY, CDR2 SMNVEV (reference sequence). The CDR3 has 16 amino acids. The CDR3 reads CASSLSNSDSNQPQHF. The CDR3 DNA sequence: TGTGCCAGCAGTTTATCGAACAGTGATAGCAATCAGCCCCAGCATTTT.

J is TRBJ1-6 and V is TRBV27; D possibly corresponds to TRBD1 (6 bases). V was pared by 3 bases and J by 4 bases, with 16 bases between. The germline V gene has CDR1 MNHEY and CDR2 SMNVEV (reference sequence). This CDR3 contains 17 residues. CDR3 residues: CASSLGAGGSYNSPLHF. The CDR3 DNA follows: TGTGCCAGCAGTTTGGGGGCCGGCGGGAGTTATAATTCACCCCTCCACTTT.

This clonotype was observed a handful of times. J is TRBJ1-5 and V is TRBV28; TRBD1 aligns across 10 bases. The V gene's germline CDR1 is MDHEN and CDR2 SYDVKM. V gave up 6 bases and J gave up 1 base; unmatched junction bases: 9. This CDR3 is built from 17 residues. CDR3 residues: CASSLYGQGVSNQPQHF. The CDR3 DNA sequence: TGTGCCAGCAGCCTGTATGGACAGGGGGTGAGCAATCAGCCCCAGCATTTT.

This clonotype occurred many times. The chain uses TRBV27 and TRBJ2-3; D is unresolved. This CDR3 contains 13 residues. Germline-derived CDR1 and CDR2 are MNHEY and SMNVEV (reference sequence). Trimming cost V 5 bases and J 5 bases, with 11 bases left between them. For the CDR3, the DNA is TGTGCCAGCAGTGTCGACTGGAGAGATACGCAGTATTTT. Translating it yields CASSVDWRDTQYF.

This clonotype has ten or more counts. This chain links TRBV2 with TRBJ2-5, with no clear D. The CDR3 is 14 residues long. Germline V CDR1 and CDR2: SNHLY, FYNNEI. Trimming took off 6 bases at V and 2 bases at J, with 13 bases between the two ends. As DNA, the CDR3 is TGTGCCAGCAGCGCGGCTCCCAATCAAGAGACCCAGTACTTC. It specifies CASSAAPNQETQYF.

This clonotype was seen many times. The chain is built from TRBV12-3 or TRBV12-4 and TRBJ1-1; D remains unclear. CDR3 size: 13 residues. The V end was cut by 1 base, the J end by 4 bases, with 7 bases between. The CDR3 here is CASSLVGSTEAFF. The CDR3 region has the DNA TGTGCCAGCAGTTTAGTGGGGAGCACTGAAGCTTTCTTT.

The V call is TRBV6-2 or TRBV6-3, the J call TRBJ2-1; 8 bases match TRBD1. V trimming: 1 base; J trimming: 9 bases; junction bases outside the gene matches: 11. The CDR3 spans 16 residues. Germline V CDR1 and CDR2: MNHEY, SVGEGT. The CDR3 nucleotides read TGTGCCAGCAGTTACTTGATCGGCGCAGGGGGCGGTGAGCAGTTCTTC. Amino acids: CASSYLIGAGGGEQFF.